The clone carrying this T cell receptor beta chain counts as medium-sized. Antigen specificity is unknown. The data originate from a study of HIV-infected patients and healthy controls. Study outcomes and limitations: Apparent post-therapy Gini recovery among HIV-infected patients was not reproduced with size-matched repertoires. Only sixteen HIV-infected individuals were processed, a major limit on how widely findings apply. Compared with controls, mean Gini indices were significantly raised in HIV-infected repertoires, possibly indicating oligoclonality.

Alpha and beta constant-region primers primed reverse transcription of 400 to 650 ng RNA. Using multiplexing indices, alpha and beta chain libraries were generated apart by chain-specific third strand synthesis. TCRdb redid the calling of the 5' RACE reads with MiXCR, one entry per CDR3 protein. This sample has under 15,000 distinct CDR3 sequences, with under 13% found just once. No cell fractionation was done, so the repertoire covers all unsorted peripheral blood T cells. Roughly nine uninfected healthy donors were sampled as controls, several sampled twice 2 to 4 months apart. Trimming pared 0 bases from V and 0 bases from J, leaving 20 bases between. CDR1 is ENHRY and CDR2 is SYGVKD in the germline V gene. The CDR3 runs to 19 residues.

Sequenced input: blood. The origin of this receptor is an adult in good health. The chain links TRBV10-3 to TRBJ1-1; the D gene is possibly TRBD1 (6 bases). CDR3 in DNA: TGTGCCATCAGTGAGTCGGCCAATAGGGGGATTTGGGTGAACACTGAAGCTTTCTTT. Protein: CAISESANRGIWVNTEAFF.